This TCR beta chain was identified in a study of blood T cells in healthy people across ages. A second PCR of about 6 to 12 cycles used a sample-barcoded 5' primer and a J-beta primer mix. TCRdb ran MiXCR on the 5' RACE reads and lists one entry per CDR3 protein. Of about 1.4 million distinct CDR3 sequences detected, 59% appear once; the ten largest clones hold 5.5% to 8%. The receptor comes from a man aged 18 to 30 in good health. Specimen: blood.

The CDR3, as DNA: TGCAGCGGTCTCCAGGGATCCTATGGCTACACCTTC. Translated: CSGLQGSYGYTF. V usage is TRBV29-1 and J usage is TRBJ1-2, with D possibly being TRBD1 (5 bases). With 7 bases removed from V and 4 bases from J, the gap between germline ends came to 13 bases. The CDR3 length is 12 residues. Germline-derived CDR1 and CDR2 are SQVTM and ANQGSEA. Drawing the rest from reference TRBV29-1 and TRBJ1-2, the complete variable domain is SAVISQKPSRDICQRGTSLTIQCQVDSQVTMMFWYRQQPGQSLTLIATANQGSEATYESGFVIDKFPISRPNLTFSTLTVSNMSPEDSSIYLCSGLQGSYGYTFGSGTRLTVV.